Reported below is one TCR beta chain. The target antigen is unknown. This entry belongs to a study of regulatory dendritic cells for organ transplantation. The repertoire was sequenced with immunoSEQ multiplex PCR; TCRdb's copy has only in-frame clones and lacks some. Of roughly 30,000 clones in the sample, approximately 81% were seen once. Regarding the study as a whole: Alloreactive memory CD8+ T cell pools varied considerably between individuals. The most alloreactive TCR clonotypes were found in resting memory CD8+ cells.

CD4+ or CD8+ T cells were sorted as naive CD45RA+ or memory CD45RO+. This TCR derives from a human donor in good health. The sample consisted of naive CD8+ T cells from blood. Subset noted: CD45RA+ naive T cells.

The DNA of the CDR3 is TGTGCCAGCAGCTTAGCAGAGAACACTGAAGCTTTCTTT. Translated, it gives CASSLAENTEAFF. The rearrangement links TRBV13 to TRBJ1-1, with D unclear. The V end was cut by 1 base, the J end by 1 base, with 4 bases between. The CDR3 sequence is 13 residues long. Germline V gene lookup returns CDR1 PRHDT and CDR2 FYEKMQ (reference sequence).